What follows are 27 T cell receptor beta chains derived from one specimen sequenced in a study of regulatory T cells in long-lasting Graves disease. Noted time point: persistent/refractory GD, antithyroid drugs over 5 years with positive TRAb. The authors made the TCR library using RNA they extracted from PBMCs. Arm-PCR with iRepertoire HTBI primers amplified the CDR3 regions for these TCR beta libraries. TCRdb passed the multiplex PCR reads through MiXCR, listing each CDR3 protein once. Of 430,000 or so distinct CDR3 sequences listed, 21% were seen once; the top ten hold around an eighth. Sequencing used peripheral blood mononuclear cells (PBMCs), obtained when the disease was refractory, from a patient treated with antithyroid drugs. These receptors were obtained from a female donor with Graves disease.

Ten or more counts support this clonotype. This CDR3 reads CASSLGAAQIQYF. CDR3 DNA: TGTGCCAGCAGTTTAGGGGCGGCCCAGATTCAGTACTTC. This chain uses TRBV12-3 or TRBV12-4 with TRBJ2-4; no definite D call. V lost 1 base and J lost 10, with 11 bases in between. The CDR3 covers 13 residues.

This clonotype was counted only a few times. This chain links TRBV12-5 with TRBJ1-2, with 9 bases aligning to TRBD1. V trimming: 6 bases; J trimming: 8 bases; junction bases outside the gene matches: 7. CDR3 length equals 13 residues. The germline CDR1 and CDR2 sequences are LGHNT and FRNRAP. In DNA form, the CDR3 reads TGTGCTAGTGGCTCGACAGGGGGAGAGGGCTACACCTTC. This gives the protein CASGSTGGEGYTF.

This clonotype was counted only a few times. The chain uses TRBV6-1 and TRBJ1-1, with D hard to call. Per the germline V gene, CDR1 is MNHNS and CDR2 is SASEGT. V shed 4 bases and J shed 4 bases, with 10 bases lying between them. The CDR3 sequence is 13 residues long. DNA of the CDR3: TGTGCCAGCAGTGTGCCATGGGGCACTGAAGCTTTCTTT. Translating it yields CASSVPWGTEAFF.

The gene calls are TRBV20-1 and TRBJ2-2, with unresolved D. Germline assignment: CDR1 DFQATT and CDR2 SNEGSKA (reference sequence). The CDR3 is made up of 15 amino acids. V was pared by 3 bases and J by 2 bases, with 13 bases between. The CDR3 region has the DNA TGCAGTGCTAGCCCCCGCAGATTAAACACCGGGGAGCTGTTTTTT. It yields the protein CSASPRRLNTGELFF.

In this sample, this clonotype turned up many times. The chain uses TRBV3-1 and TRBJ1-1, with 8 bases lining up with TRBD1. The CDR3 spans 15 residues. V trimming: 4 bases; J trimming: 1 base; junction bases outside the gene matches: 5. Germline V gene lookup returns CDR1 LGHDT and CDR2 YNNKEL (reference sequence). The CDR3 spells CASSRTGQGNTEAFF. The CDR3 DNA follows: TGTGCCAGCAGCCGGACAGGGCAGGGGAACACTGAAGCTTTCTTT.

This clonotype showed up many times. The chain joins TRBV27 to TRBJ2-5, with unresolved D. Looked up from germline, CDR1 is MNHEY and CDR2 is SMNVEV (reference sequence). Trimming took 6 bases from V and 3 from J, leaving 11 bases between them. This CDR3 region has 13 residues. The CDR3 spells CASRHDGEETQYF. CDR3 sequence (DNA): TGTGCCAGCAGGCACGACGGTGAAGAGACCCAGTACTTC.

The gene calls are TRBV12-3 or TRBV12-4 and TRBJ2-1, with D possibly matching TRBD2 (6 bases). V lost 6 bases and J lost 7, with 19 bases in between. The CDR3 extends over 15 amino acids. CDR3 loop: CASRLLGGMDNEQFF. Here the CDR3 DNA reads TGTGCCAGCAGATTACTCGGCGGGATGGATAATGAGCAGTTCTTC.

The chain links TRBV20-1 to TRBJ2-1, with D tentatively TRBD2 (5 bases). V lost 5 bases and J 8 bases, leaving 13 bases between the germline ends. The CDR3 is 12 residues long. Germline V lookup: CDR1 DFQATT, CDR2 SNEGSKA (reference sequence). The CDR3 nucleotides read TGCAGTGCTGAGGGCCCCTGGGATGAGCAGTTCTTC. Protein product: CSAEGPWDEQFF.

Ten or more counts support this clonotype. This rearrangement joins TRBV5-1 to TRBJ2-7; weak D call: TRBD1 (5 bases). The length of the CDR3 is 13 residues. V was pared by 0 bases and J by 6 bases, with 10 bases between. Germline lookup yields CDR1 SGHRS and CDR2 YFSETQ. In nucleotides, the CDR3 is TGCGCCAGCAGCTTGGAGGCAGGGTTCGAGCAGTACTTC. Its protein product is CASSLEAGFEQYF.

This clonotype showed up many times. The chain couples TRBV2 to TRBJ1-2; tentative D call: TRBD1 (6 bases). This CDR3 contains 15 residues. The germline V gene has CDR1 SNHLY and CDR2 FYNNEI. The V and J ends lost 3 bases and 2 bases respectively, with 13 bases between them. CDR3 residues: CASSDTGARNYGYTF. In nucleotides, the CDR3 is TGTGCCAGCAGTGATACGGGGGCACGCAACTATGGCTACACCTTC. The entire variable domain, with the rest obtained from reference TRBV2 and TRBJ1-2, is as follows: EPEVTQTPSHQVTQMGQEVILRCVPISNHLYFYWYRQILGQKVEFLVSFYNNEISEKSEIFDDQFSVERPDGSNFTLKIRSTKLEDSAMYFCASSDTGARNYGYTFGSGTRLTVV.

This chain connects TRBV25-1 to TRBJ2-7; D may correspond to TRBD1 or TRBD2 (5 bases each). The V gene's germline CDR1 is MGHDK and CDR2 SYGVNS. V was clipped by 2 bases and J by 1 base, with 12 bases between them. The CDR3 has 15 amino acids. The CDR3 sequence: CASSETGDHSYEQYF. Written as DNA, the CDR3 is TGTGCCAGCAGTGAAACCGGGGACCATTCCTACGAGCAGTACTTC.

CDR3 residues: CASSLVPTAGELFF. DNA for the CDR3: TGTGCCAGCAGCTTAGTACCCACGGCCGGGGAGCTGTTTTTT. The V gene is TRBV7-9, the J gene TRBJ2-2; D is unclear. Trimming took off 1 base at V and 6 bases at J, with 9 bases between the two ends. CDR3 length: 14 amino acids. The germline V gene has CDR1 SEHNR and CDR2 FQNEAQ (reference sequence).

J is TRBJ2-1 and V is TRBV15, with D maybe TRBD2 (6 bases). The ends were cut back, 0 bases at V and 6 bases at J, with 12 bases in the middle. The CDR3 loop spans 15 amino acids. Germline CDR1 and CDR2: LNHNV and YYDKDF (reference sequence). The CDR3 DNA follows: TGTGCCACCAGCAGAGATACGGGAGTCGTCAATGAGCAGTTCTTC. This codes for CATSRDTGVVNEQFF. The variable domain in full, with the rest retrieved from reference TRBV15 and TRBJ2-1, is DAMVIQNPRYQVTQFGKPVTLSCSQTLNHNVMYWYQQKSSQAPKLLFHYYDKDFNNEADTPDNFQSRRPNTSFCFLDIRSPGLGDTAMYLCATSRDTGVVNEQFFGPGTRLTVL.

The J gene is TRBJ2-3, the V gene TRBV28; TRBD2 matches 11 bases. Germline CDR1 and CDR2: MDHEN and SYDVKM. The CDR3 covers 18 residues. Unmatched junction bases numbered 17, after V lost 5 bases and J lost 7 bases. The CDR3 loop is CASSPQRLGLAAINTQYF. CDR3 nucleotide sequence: TGTGCCAGCAGTCCCCAACGCTTGGGACTAGCGGCTATAAATACGCAGTATTTT.

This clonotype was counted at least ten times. The chain's CDR3 is CASRGVGAGAYEQYF. CDR3 bases: TGTGCCAGCAGGGGGGTGGGTGCAGGGGCCTACGAGCAGTACTTC. The J gene is TRBJ2-7, the V gene TRBV27, with D perhaps matching TRBD1 (6 bases). The CDR3 sequence is 15 residues long. From germline, CDR1 is MNHEY and CDR2 SMNVEV (reference sequence). The V gene lost 6 bases and the J gene lost 2 bases, with 17 bases spanning the gap.

CDR3 sequence reads: CAWSGPLAGGHEQYF. The CDR3 DNA is TGTGCCTGGAGCGGGCCACTAGCGGGAGGACACGAGCAGTACTTC. V usage is TRBV30 and J usage is TRBJ2-7; TRBD2 matches 12 bases. The CDR3 loop spans 15 amino acids. The V gene's germline CDR1 is GTSNPN and CDR2 SVGIG (reference sequence). The trim removed 3 bases at V and 5 bases at J, leaving 8 bases unmatched.

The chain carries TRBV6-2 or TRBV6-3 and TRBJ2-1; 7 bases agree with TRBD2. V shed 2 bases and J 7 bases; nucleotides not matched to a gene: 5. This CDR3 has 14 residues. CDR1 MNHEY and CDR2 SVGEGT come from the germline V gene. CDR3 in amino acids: CASSYAGDVNEQFF. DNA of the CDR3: TGTGCCAGCAGTTACGCGGGAGATGTAAATGAGCAGTTCTTC.

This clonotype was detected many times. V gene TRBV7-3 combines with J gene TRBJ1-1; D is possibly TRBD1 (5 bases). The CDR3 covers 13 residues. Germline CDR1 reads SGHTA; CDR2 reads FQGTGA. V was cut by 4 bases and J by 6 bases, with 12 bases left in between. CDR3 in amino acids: CASSSWRGSEAFF. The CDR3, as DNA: TGTGCCAGCAGCTCGTGGAGGGGTTCTGAAGCTTTCTTT.

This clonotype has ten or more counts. The CDR3 protein is CASSSAAGSYNEQFF. In nucleotides, the CDR3 is TGTGCCAGCAGTTCCGCAGCGGGCTCCTACAATGAGCAGTTCTTC. The chain recombines TRBV28 with TRBJ2-1, with a possible D match to TRBD2 (6 bases). CDR3 length equals 15 residues. CDR1 MDHEN and CDR2 SYDVKM come from the germline V gene. Trimming took off 4 bases at V and 0 bases at J, with 10 bases between the two ends.

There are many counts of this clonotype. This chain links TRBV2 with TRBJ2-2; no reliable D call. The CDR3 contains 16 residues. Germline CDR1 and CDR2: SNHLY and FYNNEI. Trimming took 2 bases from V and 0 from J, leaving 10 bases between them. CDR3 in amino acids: CASSEIGQTNTGELFF. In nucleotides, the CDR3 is TGTGCCAGCAGTGAAATCGGTCAGACGAACACCGGGGAGCTGTTTTTT.

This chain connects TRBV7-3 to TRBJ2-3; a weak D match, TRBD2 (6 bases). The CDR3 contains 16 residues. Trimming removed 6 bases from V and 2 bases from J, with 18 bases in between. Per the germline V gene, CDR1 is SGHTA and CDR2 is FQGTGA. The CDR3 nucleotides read TGTGCCAGCAGTAGGGTAGGAGGGTTTTCCACAGATACGCAGTATTTT. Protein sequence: CASSRVGGFSTDTQYF.

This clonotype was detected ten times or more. DNA for the CDR3: TGTGCCAGCAGCGTAGGACTCCACACCGGGGAGCTGTTTTTT. It encodes CASSVGLHTGELFF. The rearrangement links TRBV9 to TRBJ2-2, with D hard to call. The CDR3 extends over 14 amino acids. Per the germline V gene, CDR1 is SGDLS and CDR2 is YYNGEE. The germline V and J ends were trimmed by 0 bases and 3 bases, with 6 bases remaining between them.

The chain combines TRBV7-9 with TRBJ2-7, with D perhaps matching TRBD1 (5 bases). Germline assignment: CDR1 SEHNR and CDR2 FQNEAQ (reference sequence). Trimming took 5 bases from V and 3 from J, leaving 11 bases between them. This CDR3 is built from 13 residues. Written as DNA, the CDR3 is TGTGCCAGCAGCGCCGGACACCTCTACGAGCAGTACTTC. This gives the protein CASSAGHLYEQYF.

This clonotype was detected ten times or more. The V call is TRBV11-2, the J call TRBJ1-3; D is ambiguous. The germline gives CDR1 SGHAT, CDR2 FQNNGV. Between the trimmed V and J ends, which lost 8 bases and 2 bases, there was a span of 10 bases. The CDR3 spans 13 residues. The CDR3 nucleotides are TGTGCCAGCTCTAAGGTTACTGGAAACACCATATATTTT. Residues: CASSKVTGNTIYF.

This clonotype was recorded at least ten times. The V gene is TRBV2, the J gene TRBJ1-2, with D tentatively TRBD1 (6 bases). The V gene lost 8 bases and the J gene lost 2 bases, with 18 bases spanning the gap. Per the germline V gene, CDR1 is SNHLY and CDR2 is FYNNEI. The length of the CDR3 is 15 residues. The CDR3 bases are TGTGCCAGCCCCGGTTCCTTACAGGGAAACTATGGCTACACCTTC. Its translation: CASPGSLQGNYGYTF.

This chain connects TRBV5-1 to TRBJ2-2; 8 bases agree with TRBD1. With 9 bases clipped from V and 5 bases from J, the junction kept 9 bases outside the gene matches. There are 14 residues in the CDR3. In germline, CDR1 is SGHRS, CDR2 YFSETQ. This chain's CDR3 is CATYTGTGTGELFF. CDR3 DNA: TGCGCCACCTACACCGGGACAGGAACCGGGGAGCTGTTTTTT.

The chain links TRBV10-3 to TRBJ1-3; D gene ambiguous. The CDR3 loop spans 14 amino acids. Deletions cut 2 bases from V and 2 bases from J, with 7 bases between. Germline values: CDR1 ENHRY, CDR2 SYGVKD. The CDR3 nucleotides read TGTGCCATCAGTGAGGGGGTGACTGGAAACACCATATATTTT. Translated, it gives CAISEGVTGNTIYF.